Sequencing of this T cell receptor (beta chain) was carried out in a study of PD-L1 blockade in urothelial cancer. The wider study: Blood underwent analysis 3 weeks (second dose) and 6 weeks after treatment began. Across blood samples, T cells had a median count of around 150,000.

Profiled with immunoSEQ multiplex PCR; TCRdb holds only in-frame clones, not every one. The sample includes about 84,000 clones, 82% of them seen just once. The V and J ends lost 4 bases and 0 bases, in that order; junction bases with no gene match: 13. From germline, CDR1 is SGHTA and CDR2 FQGNSA. This CDR3 contains 19 residues. Study findings and constraints: Where pretreatment blood TCR clonality fell below the median, better survival was predicted.

Turning to this clone: Its antigen is still unknown.

This clonotype was obtained from a man between 65 and 85 years old with urothelial cancer. The chain combines TRBV7-2 with TRBJ2-1; 9 bases map to TRBD2. The sample consisted of PBMCs, taken around atezolizumab (anti-PD-L1) treatment. For the CDR3, the DNA is TGTGCCAGCAGCTCAGAAGAGGGCGGGAGGGTGAGCTCCTACAATGAGCAGTTCTTC. Translated: CASSSEEGGRVSSYNEQFF. Looking up the rest from reference TRBV7-2 and TRBJ2-1 gives the full variable domain: GAGVSQSPSNKVTEKGKDVELRCDPISGHTALYWYRQSLGQGLEFLIYFQGNSAPDKSGLPSDRFSAERTGGSVSTLTIQRTQQEDSAVYLCASSSEEGGRVSSYNEQFFGPGTRLTVL.